Listed below are T cell receptor beta chains from one sample, sequenced in a study of T cell repertoires in cytomegalovirus infection. For these receptors, no antigen is known. MiXCR, applied by TCRdb to the reads, yields one record per CDR3 protein. The data show 830,000 or so distinct CDR3 sequences, approximately 30% seen once. Material: cultured CD8+ T cells from PBMCs, obtained from culture after CMV antigen stimulation. Every receptor here comes from a human donor in good health (CMV status not recorded). Some clones in this sample may be carry-over from other donors' samples. CDR3s leave out the opening cysteine and the closing phenylalanine or tryptophan.

TRBV12-3/TRBV12-4 | ASSSDYRASSTDTQY
TRBV7-6 | ASSLGGQGNEKLF
TRBV4-1 | ATQRTVYTEAF
TRBV12-3/TRBV12-4 | ASSPDRSNYGYT
TRBV19 | ASRSWGTGQHTGTGELF
TRBV7-2 | ASSLVRGPASYNEQF
TRBV12-3/TRBV12-4 | ASSWTLGNTIY
TRBV7-6 | ASSLGYRGPYNEQF
TRBV27 | ASRPRGLGNYGYT
TRBV19 | ASSELAGDSYEQY
TRBV9 | ASSVDTGGGNEQF
TRBV6-2/TRBV6-3 | ASSYATGDTQY
TRBV7-9 | ASSLVVLSADTQY
TRBV11-2 | ASSSSPITGARYGYT
TRBV6-1 | ASSEWGQGAEQY
TRBV4-1 | ASSQDSGVGQPQH